These T cell receptor beta chains were read from a single sample in a study of shared T cell receptors in the human thymus. This table comes from immunoSEQ multiplex PCR, and its TCRdb copy is limited to in-frame clones, with some not included. The table has under 700,000 clones, around three quarters seen once; the top ten hold approximately 0.013%. In addition, the sample was reused for a study of human thymus T cells.

Sequencing used thymocytes. The receptor set was obtained from a boy younger than two with a congenital heart defect. Each CDR3 is given with its conserved first and last residue.

V gene	J gene	CDR3 protein
TRBV12-5	TRBJ2-5	CASGPPGRQETQYF
TRBV4-2	TRBJ1-4	CASSQTGGPANEKLFF
TRBV28	TRBJ1-2	CAITQRRDYGYTF
TRBV11-2	TRBJ1-4	CASTKGVGTGAGANEKLFF
TRBV29-1	TRBJ2-5	CSVEMGAGETQYF
TRBV5-6	TRBJ2-7	CASSLGQVHSVPYEQYF
TRBV7-6	TRBJ2-7	CASSPDREAVYEQYF
TRBV30	TRBJ2-5	CAWERLAGEYQETQYF
TRBV7-2	TRBJ1-2	CASSLGSQGHYGYTF
TRBV15	TRBJ2-7	CATSLSSSGTHEQYF
TRBV29-1	TRBJ1-2	CSVRVVTGLGYGYTF
TRBV7-8	TRBJ2-1	CASSLAKTSRRFYNEQFF
TRBV5-6	TRBJ1-2	CASSLGRGFYGYTF
TRBV7-3	TRBJ2-2	CASSPLVGGTGELFF
TRBV2	TRBJ1-2	CASSKGTGLHYGYTF
TRBV27	TRBJ1-1	CASSCRYLGNTEAFF
TRBV27	TRBJ2-1	CASSSGLVDEQFF
TRBV7-9	TRBJ2-1	CASKIVREPDSNEQFF
TRBV27	TRBJ1-2	CASSSPGQGGYGYTF
TRBV15	TRBJ2-4	CATRGLASTLPKNIQYF
TRBV7-2	TRBJ1-2	CASRWERAMVNLGYTF
TRBV7-7	TRBJ2-3	CASSLAPLPRGTDTQYF